Listed here are 20 T cell receptor beta chains from one sample, sequenced in a study of T cell changes during pregnancy in multiple sclerosis. Only in-frame clones appear in the TCRdb table, and some are missing; sequencing was by immunoSEQ multiplex PCR. This table has about 36,000 clones, 93% appearing once. The specimen comprised CD4+ T cells from peripheral blood mononuclear cells, sampled in the first trimester of pregnancy. The receptor source for this set is a female donor with multiple sclerosis, enrolled in a pregnancy study.

This sequence joins TRBV20-1 and TRBJ1-1, with D unresolved. Germline CDR1 is DFQATT and CDR2 is SNEGSKA (reference sequence). The CDR3 length is 11 residues. Trimming took off 3 bases at V and 1 base at J, with 3 bases between the two ends. The chain's CDR3 is CSASGNTEAFF. The CDR3 nucleotides are TGCAGTGCTAGCGGGAACACTGAAGCTTTCTTT.

The rearrangement links TRBV7-9 to TRBJ1-1, with 7 bases that match TRBD1. Trimming at V came to 4 bases and at J to 0 bases, leaving 5 bases not matched to a gene. Germline V lookup: CDR1 SEHNR, CDR2 FQNEAQ (reference sequence). The CDR3 covers 15 residues. The CDR3 sequence: CASSYRTGVNTEAFF. In nucleotides, the CDR3 is TGTGCCAGCAGCTATAGGACAGGCGTGAACACTGAAGCTTTCTTT.

This rearrangement joins TRBV6-6 to TRBJ2-1; TRBD2 might be the D (7 bases). The CDR3 is made up of 15 amino acids. V lost 6 bases to trimming and J lost 0 bases, with 12 bases between them. CDR1 and CDR2 from the germline V gene are MNHNY and SVGAGI (reference sequence). The CDR3: CASSLGGGSYNEQFF. CDR3 nucleotides: TGTGCCAGCAGCCTAGGGGGGGGCTCCTACAATGAGCAGTTCTTC.

The chain is built from TRBV2 and TRBJ1-5; D gene ambiguous. V lost 4 bases to trimming and J lost 8 bases, with 12 bases between them. Germline V gene sequence: CDR1 SNHLY, CDR2 FYNNEI. The CDR3 spans 13 residues. CDR3 residues: CASSVGDVKPQHF. In DNA form, the CDR3 reads TGTGCCAGCAGTGTCGGGGATGTAAAGCCCCAGCATTTT.

A few counts support this clone. The gene calls are TRBV19 and TRBJ1-2, with D unresolved. Germline CDR1 LNHDA, CDR2 SQIVND (reference sequence). Between the trimmed V and J ends, which lost 5 bases and 4 bases, there was a span of 5 bases. The CDR3 length is 11 residues. CDR3 DNA: TGTGCCAGTAGTCAACTCTATGGCTACACCTTC. Its translation is CASSQLYGYTF.

This chain uses TRBV5-1 with TRBJ1-4; D is unresolved. The germline V gene has CDR1 SGHRS and CDR2 YFSETQ. The CDR3 is made up of 16 amino acids. V shed 2 bases and J shed 7 bases, with 18 bases lying between them. CDR3 sequence (DNA): TGCGCCAGCAGCTTCTCGCCGGGAGCCTACTCTGAAAAACTGTTTTTT. Translation: CASSFSPGAYSEKLFF. Variable domain in full (rest from reference TRBV5-1 and TRBJ1-4): KAGVTQTPRYLIKTRGQQVTLSCSPISGHRSVSWYQQTPGQGLQFLFEYFSETQRNKGNFPGRFSGRQFSNSRSEMNVSTLELGDSALYLCASSFSPGAYSEKLFFGSGTQLSVL.

V and J are TRBV6-1 and TRBJ2-2, with D unclear. The V end lost 4 bases, the J end lost 13 bases, and 10 bases lay between the germline ends. The CDR3 has 11 amino acids. Germline CDR1 and CDR2: MNHNS and SASEGT. This chain's CDR3 is CASSATVLLFF. The DNA for the CDR3 is TGTGCCAGCAGTGCAACGGTGTTGCTGTTTTTT.

The chain uses TRBV19 and TRBJ1-4; no firm D call. Per the germline V gene, CDR1 is LNHDA and CDR2 is SQIVND (reference sequence). The V and J ends lost 4 bases and 6 bases respectively, with 15 bases between them. The CDR3 is 15 amino acids. CDR3 protein: CASSTPRGSHEKLFF. CDR3 sequence (DNA): TGTGCCAGTAGTACCCCTCGGGGTTCGCATGAAAAACTGTTTTTT.

CDR3 sequence reads: CTTTRGEAFF. CDR3 DNA: TGCACCACAACACGCGGTGAAGCTTTCTTT. The chain has TRBV20-1 and TRBJ1-1, with D unclear. Germline V CDR1 and CDR2: DFQATT, SNEGSKA (reference sequence). This CDR3 has 10 residues.

The rearrangement uses TRBV11-2 and TRBJ2-1, with 7 bases lining up with TRBD2. Germline trimming cut 4 bases from V and 3 bases from J; bases unmatched to any gene: 9. Germline V gives CDR1 SGHAT, CDR2 FQNNGV. The CDR3 spans 16 residues. CDR3 in amino acids: CASSSGRGIVYNEQFF. DNA of the CDR3: TGTGCCAGCAGCTCCGGGCGGGGGATTGTCTACAATGAGCAGTTCTTC. Filled out from reference TRBV11-2 and TRBJ2-1, the complete variable domain reads EAGVAQSPRYKIIEKRQSVAFWCNPISGHATLYWYQQILGQGPKLLIQFQNNGVVDDSQLPKDRFSAERLKGVDSTLKIQPAKLEDSAVYLCASSSGRGIVYNEQFFGPGTRLTVL.

The chain employs TRBV2 and TRBJ1-1; unclear D gene. Trimming stripped 10 bases from V and 4 bases from J, with 16 bases between. The germline V gene encodes CDR1 SNHLY and CDR2 FYNNEI. The CDR3 is 13 amino acids. The CDR3 DNA follows: TGTGCCACTAAGAGGGAGAAAGGCACTGAAGCTTTCTTT. It codes for CATKREKGTEAFF.

The chain joins TRBV27 to TRBJ2-1, with 13 bases fitting TRBD2. The J segment lost 3 bases and the V segment lost 8 bases, leaving 1 base of the junction unmatched. Germline V lookup: CDR1 MNHEY, CDR2 SMNVEV (reference sequence). This CDR3 comprises 14 residues. The CDR3 loop is CASGLAGDYNEQFF. CDR3 DNA sequence: TGTGCCAGCGGACTAGCGGGAGACTACAATGAGCAGTTCTTC.

The chain employs TRBV27 and TRBJ2-1; 12 bases map to TRBD2. Trimming removed 1 base from V and 0 bases from J; junction bases left unmatched: 1. This CDR3 contains 17 residues. Germline CDR1 and CDR2: MNHEY and SMNVEV (reference sequence). The chain's CDR3 is CASSLLGLAGSYNEQFF. The CDR3 nucleotides read TGTGCCAGCAGTTTATTGGGACTAGCGGGCTCCTACAATGAGCAGTTCTTC.

The V gene is TRBV28, the J gene TRBJ1-1; possible D gene TRBD1, 5 bases. The V gene lost 5 bases and the J gene lost 6 bases, with 19 bases spanning the gap. CDR3 length equals 15 residues. The germline gives CDR1 MDHEN, CDR2 SYDVKM. CDR3 amino acids: CASSPQGAGRPEAFF. The CDR3 region has the DNA TGTGCCAGCAGTCCTCAAGGGGCAGGGAGGCCTGAAGCTTTCTTT.

This sequence joins TRBV19 and TRBJ2-5; the D gene is possibly TRBD1 (6 bases). In germline, CDR1 is LNHDA, CDR2 SQIVND (reference sequence). This CDR3 has 14 residues. Trimming shortened V by 1 base and J by 2 bases, and 8 bases separated the two germline ends. This chain's CDR3 is CASSIGQVQETQYF. The CDR3 DNA reads TGTGCCAGTAGTATAGGACAGGTACAAGAGACCCAGTACTTC.

This clone has just one count. CDR3 DNA sequence: TGTGCCAGCAGCTTAGGAGGGGGCGGTGAAAAACTGTTTTTT. It specifies CASSLGGGGEKLFF. The chain combines TRBV7-2 with TRBJ1-4, with 7 bases identical to TRBD1. Looked up from germline, CDR1 is SGHTA and CDR2 is FQGNSA. Trimming removed 1 base from V and 7 bases from J; junction bases left unmatched: 3. This CDR3 has 14 amino acids.

The V call is TRBV2, the J call TRBJ2-7; TRBD1 agrees at 8 bases. The CDR3 totals 14 residues. With 7 bases clipped from V and 4 bases from J, the junction kept 9 bases outside the gene matches. The germline CDR1 and CDR2 sequences are SNHLY and FYNNEI. CDR3 sequence reads: CASMGAGGSYEQYF. Here the CDR3 DNA reads TGTGCCAGCATGGGGGCAGGGGGCAGTTACGAGCAGTACTTC. Drawing the rest from reference TRBV2 and TRBJ2-7, the complete variable domain is EPEVTQTPSHQVTQMGQEVILRCVPISNHLYFYWYRQILGQKVEFLVSFYNNEISEKSEIFDDQFSVERPDGSNFTLKIRSTKLEDSAMYFCASMGAGGSYEQYFGPGTRLTVT.

The rearrangement uses TRBV2 and TRBJ1-5; TRBD1 matches at 7 bases. The CDR3 consists of 15 residues. The V and J ends lost 3 bases and 4 bases, in that order; junction bases with no gene match: 6. The germline V gene encodes CDR1 SNHLY and CDR2 FYNNEI. CDR3 nucleotide sequence: TGTGCCAGCAGTGAGGGTAGACAGGGAAATCAGCCCCAGCATTTT. As protein: CASSEGRQGNQPQHF. Based on the CDR3 plus reference TRBV2 and TRBJ1-5, the full variable domain is EPEVTQTPSHQVTQMGQEVILRCVPISNHLYFYWYRQILGQKVEFLVSFYNNEISEKSEIFDDQFSVERPDGSNFTLKIRSTKLEDSAMYFCASSEGRQGNQPQHFGDGTRLSIL.

The chain recombines TRBV29-1 with TRBJ1-2; 7 nucleotides agree with TRBD1. CDR3 length equals 15 residues. The germline gives CDR1 SQVTM, CDR2 ANQGSEA. V lost 0 bases and J lost 7; bases outside the gene matches: 11. The DNA for the CDR3 is TGCAGCGTTGAAGATCAAGGGGGCCTCGTGGGTGGCTACACCTTC. As protein: CSVEDQGGLVGGYTF.

The rearrangement joins TRBV7-2 to TRBJ1-5, with a weak D call TRBD1 (6 bases). V lost 4 bases, J lost 4 bases, and 8 bases lay in between. This CDR3 region has 13 residues. Germline values: CDR1 SGHTA, CDR2 FQGNSA. The CDR3 nucleotides read TGTGCCAGCAGCTACCAGGGGAATCAGCCCCAGCATTTT. It specifies CASSYQGNQPQHF.